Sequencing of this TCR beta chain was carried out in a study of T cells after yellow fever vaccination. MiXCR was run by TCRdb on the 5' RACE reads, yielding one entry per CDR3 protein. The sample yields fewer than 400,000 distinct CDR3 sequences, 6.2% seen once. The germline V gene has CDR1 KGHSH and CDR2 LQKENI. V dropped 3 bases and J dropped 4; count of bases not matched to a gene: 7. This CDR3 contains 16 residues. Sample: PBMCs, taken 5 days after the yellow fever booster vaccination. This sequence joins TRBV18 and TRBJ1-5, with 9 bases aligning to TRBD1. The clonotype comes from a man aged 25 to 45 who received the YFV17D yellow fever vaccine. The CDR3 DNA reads TGTGCCAGCTCACCTGGACAGGGGCCCAGTAATCAGCCCCAGCATTTT. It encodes CASSPGQGPSNQPQHF.